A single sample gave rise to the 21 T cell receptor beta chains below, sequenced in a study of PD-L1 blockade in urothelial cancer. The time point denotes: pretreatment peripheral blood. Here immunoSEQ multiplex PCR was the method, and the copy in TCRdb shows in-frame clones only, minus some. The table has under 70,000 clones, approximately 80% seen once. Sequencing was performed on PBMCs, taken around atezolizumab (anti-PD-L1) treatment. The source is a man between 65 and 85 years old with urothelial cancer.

CDR3: CASSQERGVGNEKLFF. CDR3 nucleotides: TGCGCCAGCAGCCAAGAGCGGGGCGTAGGAAATGAAAAACTGTTTTTT. The chain is built from TRBV4-3 and TRBJ1-4; tentatively, D is TRBD1 (5 bases). Trimming took off 0 bases at V and 5 bases at J, with 13 bases between the two ends. Per germline, CDR1 LGHNA and CDR2 YSLEER. CDR3 length: 16 amino acids.

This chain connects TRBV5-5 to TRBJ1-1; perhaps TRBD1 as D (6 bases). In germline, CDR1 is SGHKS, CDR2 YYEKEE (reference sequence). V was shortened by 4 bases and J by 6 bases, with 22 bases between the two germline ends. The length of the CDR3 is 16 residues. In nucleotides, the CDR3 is TGTGCCAGCAGCCCCCGGGACACCGACCCGAGGGCTGAAGCTTTCTTT. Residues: CASSPRDTDPRAEAFF.

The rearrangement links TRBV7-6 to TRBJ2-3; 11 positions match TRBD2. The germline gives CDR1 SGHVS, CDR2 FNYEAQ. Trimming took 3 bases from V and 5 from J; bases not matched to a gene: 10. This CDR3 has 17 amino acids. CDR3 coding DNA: TGTGCCAGCAGCTTGGGGACTAGCGGAGCACCAGGAGATACGCAGTATTTT. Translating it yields CASSLGTSGAPGDTQYF.

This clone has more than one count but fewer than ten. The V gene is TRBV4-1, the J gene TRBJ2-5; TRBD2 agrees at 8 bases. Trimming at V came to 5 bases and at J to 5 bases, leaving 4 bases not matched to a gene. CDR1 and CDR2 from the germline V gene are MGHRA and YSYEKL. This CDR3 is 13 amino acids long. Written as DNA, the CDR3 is TGCGCCAGCAGCAGACTAGCGCGGGAGACCCAGTACTTC. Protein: CASSRLARETQYF.

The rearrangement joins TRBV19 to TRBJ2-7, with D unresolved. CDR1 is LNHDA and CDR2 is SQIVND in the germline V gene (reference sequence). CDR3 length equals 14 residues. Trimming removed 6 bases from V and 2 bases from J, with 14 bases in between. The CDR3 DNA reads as TGTGCCAGTAGACCCGCGTCGACTCCCTACGAGCAGTACTTC. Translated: CASRPASTPYEQYF.

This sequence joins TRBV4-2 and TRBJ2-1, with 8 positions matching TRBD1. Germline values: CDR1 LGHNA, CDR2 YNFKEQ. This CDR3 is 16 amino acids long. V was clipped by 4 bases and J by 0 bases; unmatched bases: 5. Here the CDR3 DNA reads TGTGCCAGCAGCCCCCAAGACAGGGGCTCCTACAATGAGCAGTTCTTC. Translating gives CASSPQDRGSYNEQFF.

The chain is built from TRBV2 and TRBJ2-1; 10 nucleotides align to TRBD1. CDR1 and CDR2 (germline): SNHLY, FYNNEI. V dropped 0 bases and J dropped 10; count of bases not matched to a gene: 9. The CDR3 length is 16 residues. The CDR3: CASSEAPGQGIGEQFF. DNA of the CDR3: TGTGCCAGCAGTGAAGCCCCGGGACAGGGGATTGGGGAGCAGTTCTTC.

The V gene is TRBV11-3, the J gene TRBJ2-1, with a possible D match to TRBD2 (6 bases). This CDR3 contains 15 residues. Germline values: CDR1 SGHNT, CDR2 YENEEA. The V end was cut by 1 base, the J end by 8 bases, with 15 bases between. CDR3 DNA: TGTGCCAGCAGCTTAGTTTCACTCCCGGGGGATGAGCAGTTCTTC. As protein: CASSLVSLPGDEQFF.

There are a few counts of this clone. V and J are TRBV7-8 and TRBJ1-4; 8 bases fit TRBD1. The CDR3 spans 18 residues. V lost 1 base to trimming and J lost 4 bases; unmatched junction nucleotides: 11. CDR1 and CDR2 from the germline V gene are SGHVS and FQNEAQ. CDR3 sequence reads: CASSLVFGQGYSNEKLFF. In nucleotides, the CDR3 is TGTGCCAGCAGCTTAGTTTTCGGACAGGGATATAGTAATGAAAAACTGTTTTTT.

The CDR3 reads CASSQPKSGGQGNNEQFF. DNA for the CDR3: TGTGCCAGCAGTCAACCTAAATCGGGAGGACAGGGGAACAATGAGCAGTTCTTC. The chain couples TRBV2 to TRBJ2-1; 9 nucleotides align to TRBD1. Germline-derived CDR1 and CDR2 are SNHLY and FYNNEI. The CDR3 is 18 residues long. The J segment lost 5 bases and the V segment lost 5 bases, leaving 16 bases of the junction unmatched. Complete variable domain (other parts from reference TRBV2 and TRBJ2-1): EPEVTQTPSHQVTQMGQEVILRCVPISNHLYFYWYRQILGQKVEFLVSFYNNEISEKSEIFDDQFSVERPDGSNFTLKIRSTKLEDSAMYFCASSQPKSGGQGNNEQFFGPGTRLTVL.

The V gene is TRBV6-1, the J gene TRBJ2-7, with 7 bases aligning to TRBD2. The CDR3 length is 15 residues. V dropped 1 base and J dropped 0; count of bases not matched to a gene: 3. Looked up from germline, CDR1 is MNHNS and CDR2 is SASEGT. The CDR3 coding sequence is TGTGCCAGCAGTGAAGAGGGCGGGGGCTCCTACGAGCAGTACTTC. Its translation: CASSEEGGGSYEQYF.

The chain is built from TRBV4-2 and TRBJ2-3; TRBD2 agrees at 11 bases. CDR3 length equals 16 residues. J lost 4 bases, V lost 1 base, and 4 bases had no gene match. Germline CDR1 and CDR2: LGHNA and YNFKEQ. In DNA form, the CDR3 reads TGTGCCAGCAGCCAAGTGACTAGCGGGAACGCAGATACGCAGTATTTT. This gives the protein CASSQVTSGNADTQYF.

The CDR3 is CASRVTGATEAFF. CDR3 in DNA: TGTGCCAGTAGAGTTACAGGGGCCACTGAAGCTTTCTTT. V and J are TRBV19 and TRBJ1-1; 7 bases map to TRBD1. Trimming took 6 bases from V and 4 from J; bases not matched to a gene: 5. This CDR3 contains 13 residues. Germline CDR1 is LNHDA and CDR2 is SQIVND (reference sequence).

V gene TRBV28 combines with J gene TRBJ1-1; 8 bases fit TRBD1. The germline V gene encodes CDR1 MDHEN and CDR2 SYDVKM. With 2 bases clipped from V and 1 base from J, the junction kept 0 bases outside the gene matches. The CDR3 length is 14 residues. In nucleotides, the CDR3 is TGTGCCAGCAGTTTAACAGGGGGGAACACTGAAGCTTTCTTT. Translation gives CASSLTGGNTEAFF.

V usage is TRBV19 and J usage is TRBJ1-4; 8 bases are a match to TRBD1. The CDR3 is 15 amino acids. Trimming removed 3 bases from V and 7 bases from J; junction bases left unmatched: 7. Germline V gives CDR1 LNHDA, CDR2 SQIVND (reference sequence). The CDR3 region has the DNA TGTGCCAGTAGTATCTCGGCAGGGGGCGGTGAAAAACTGTTTTTT. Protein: CASSISAGGGEKLFF.

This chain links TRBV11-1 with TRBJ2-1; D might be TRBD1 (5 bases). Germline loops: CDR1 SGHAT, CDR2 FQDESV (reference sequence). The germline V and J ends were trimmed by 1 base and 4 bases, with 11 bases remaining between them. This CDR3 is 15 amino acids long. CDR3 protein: CASSLGQGVYNEQFF. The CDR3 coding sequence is TGTGCCAGCAGCTTAGGGCAGGGTGTTTACAATGAGCAGTTCTTC. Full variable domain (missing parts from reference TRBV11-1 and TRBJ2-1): EAEVAQSPRYKITEKSQAVAFWCDPISGHATLYWYRQILGQGPELLVQFQDESVVDDSQLPKDRFSAERLKGVDSTLKIQPAELGDSAMYLCASSLGQGVYNEQFFGPGTRLTVL.

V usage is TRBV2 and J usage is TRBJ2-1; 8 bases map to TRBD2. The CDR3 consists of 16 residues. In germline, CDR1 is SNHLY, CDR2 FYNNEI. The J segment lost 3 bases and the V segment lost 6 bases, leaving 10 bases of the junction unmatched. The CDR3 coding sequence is TGTGCCAGCAGGAGGAGCGGGAGAGGCGGCTACAATGAGCAGTTCTTC. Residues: CASRRSGRGGYNEQFF.

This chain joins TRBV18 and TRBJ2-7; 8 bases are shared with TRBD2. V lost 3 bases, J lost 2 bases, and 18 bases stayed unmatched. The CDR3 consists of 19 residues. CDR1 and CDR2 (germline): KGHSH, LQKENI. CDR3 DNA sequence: TGTGCCAGCTCACCGCGAACACCCCCTCGGCGGGAGGACACCTACGAGCAGTACTTC. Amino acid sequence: CASSPRTPPRREDTYEQYF.

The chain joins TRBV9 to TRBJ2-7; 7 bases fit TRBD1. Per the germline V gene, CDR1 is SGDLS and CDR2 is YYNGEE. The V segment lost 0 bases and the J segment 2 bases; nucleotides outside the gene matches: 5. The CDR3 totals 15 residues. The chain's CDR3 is CASSVEGQPPYEQYF. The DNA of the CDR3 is TGTGCCAGCAGCGTAGAGGGACAGCCTCCCTACGAGCAGTACTTC.

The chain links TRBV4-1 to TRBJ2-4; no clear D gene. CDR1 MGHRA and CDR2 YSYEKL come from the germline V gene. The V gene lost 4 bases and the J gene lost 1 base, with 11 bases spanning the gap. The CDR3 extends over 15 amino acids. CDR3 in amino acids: CASSPHGRAKNIQYF. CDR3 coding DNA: TGCGCCAGCAGCCCCCACGGCAGGGCCAAAAACATTCAGTACTTC.

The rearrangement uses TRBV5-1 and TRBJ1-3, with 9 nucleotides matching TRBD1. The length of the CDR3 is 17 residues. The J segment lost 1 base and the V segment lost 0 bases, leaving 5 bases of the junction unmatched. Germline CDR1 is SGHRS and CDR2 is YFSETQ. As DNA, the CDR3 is TGCGCCAGCAGCTTGGGGTCGGGACAGGGTTCTGGAAACACCATATATTTT. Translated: CASSLGSGQGSGNTIYF. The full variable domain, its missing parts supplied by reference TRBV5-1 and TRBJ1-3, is KAGVTQTPRYLIKTRGQQVTLSCSPISGHRSVSWYQQTPGQGLQFLFEYFSETQRNKGNFPGRFSGRQFSNSRSEMNVSTLELGDSALYLCASSLGSGQGSGNTIYFGEGSWLTVV.